Given below is one TCR beta chain in context. Its specificity is not known. This sample was taken from a study of T cell responses to AZD1222 COVID-19 vaccine. This CDR3 has 14 amino acids. Germline CDR1 SNHLY, CDR2 FYNNEI. After removal of 8 bases from V and 6 bases from J, the junction contained 10 bases not matched to a gene. Broader study findings: There were vaccine-associated CD4 TCRs across spike, dominant at 160-218 and 743-854. Repertoire sampling occurred only after the peak T cell response.

Here immunoSEQ multiplex PCR was the method, and the copy in TCRdb shows in-frame clones only, minus some. The top ten clones hold under 2.5% of a sample with 150,000 to 200,000 clones, 80% to 95% of them seen once. The chain combines TRBV2 with TRBJ2-7; 10 nucleotides line up with TRBD2. Sequencing used peripheral blood, obtained on day 0 of AZD1222 vaccination. This sequence originates from an adult in good health. CDR3 in DNA: TGTGCCAGCGGGAGGCTAGCGGGAGTGGGCGAGCAGTACTTC. It is translated as CASGRLAGVGEQYF. Supplemented by reference TRBV2 and TRBJ2-7, the full variable domain reads EPEVTQTPSHQVTQMGQEVILRCVPISNHLYFYWYRQILGQKVEFLVSFYNNEISEKSEIFDDQFSVERPDGSNFTLKIRSTKLEDSAMYFCASGRLAGVGEQYFGPGTRLTVT.